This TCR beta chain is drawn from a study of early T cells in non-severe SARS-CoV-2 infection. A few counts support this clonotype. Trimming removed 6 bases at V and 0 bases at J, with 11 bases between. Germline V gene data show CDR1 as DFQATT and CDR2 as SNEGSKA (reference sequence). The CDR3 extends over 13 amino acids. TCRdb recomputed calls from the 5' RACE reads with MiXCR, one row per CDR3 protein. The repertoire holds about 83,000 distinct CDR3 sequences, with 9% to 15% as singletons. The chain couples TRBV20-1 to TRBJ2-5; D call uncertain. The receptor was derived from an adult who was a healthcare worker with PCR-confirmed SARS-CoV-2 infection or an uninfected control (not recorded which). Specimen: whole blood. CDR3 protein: CSAPDPNQETQYF. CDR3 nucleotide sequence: TGCAGTGCCCCGGACCCAAACCAAGAGACCCAGTACTTC.